This TCR beta chain was captured by sequencing in a study of blood T cell repertoires in COVID-19. Overall study context: T cells, B-cell-depleted T cells, or PBMCs supplied cDNA or gDNA.

Per the authors' pipeline: From reference gene primer amplification, estimates of nucleated cell counts were derived. Generated by immunoSEQ multiplex PCR, the TCRdb table keeps only in-frame clones and is missing some. Clonal size and the V and J genes are those of that table, whereas D and trimming came from the DNA. The sample holds 300,000 to 350,000 clones; approximately 88% are singletons and the top ten take approximately 1.8%. The V gene lost 8 bases and the J gene lost 4 bases, with 23 bases spanning the gap. CDR3 length equals 16 residues. Germline lookup yields CDR1 KGHSH and CDR2 LQKENI. This rearrangement joins TRBV18 to TRBJ1-2, with TRBD1 as a possible D gene (6 bases). Sequences were obtained from peripheral blood. The sequence was obtained from a woman in her twenties or thirties with COVID-19, enrolled during active disease. CDR3 residues: CASTRSTGPQVYGYTF. CDR3 nucleotides: TGTGCCAGCACACGATCAACAGGGCCCCAAGTCTATGGCTACACCTTC.